This TCR beta chain derives from a study of blood T cell repertoires in COVID-19. Study-level background: Sites in the United States, Italy and Spain provided acute and convalescent COVID-19 samples. PBMCs, B-cell-depleted T cells, or T cells provided the cDNA or gDNA that made up the material.

The data were produced by immunoSEQ multiplex PCR, yet TCRdb's version contains in-frame clones alone and is incomplete. The top ten hold about 6.3% of the sample, which has about 240,000 clones, 70% to 90% seen once. V gave up 5 bases and J gave up 5 bases; unmatched junction bases: 9. CDR1 is SGHRS, CDR2 YFSETQ, per germline. The length of the CDR3 is 15 residues. V gene TRBV5-1 combines with J gene TRBJ2-1, with 8 bases matching TRBD1. The sequenced material came from peripheral blood. The TCR originated in a woman aged 55-75 years with active or convalescent COVID-19. CDR3 sequence (DNA): TGCGCCAGCAGTAATCGGGACAGGTCTAACAATGAGCAGTTCTTC. Translating gives CASSNRDRSNNEQFF.